This TCR beta chain was sequenced in a study of CD8 T cells in Susac syndrome. General study points: Detection of Susac-specific public clones gave around 16 in total CD8+ repertoires and about five in CD8+ TEMRA repertoires.

Random hexamers were used to reverse transcribe an amount of about 0.45 to 1 ug RNA. With immunoSEQ multiplex PCR, TCR beta CDR3 was amplified across 54 Vbeta and 13 Jbeta. TCRdb passed the immunoSEQ multiplex PCR reads through MiXCR, listing each CDR3 protein once. The table includes 75,000 to 80,000 distinct CDR3 sequences, approximately 93% detected once. The authors carried out high-throughput sequencing of TCR beta. They applied it to CD8+ and CD4+ T cells obtained from blood. With respect to this clonotype: No antigen is known for it.

The CDR3 has 13 amino acids. Germline V lookup: CDR1 SEHNR, CDR2 FQNEAQ (reference sequence). Trimming removed 4 bases from V and 5 bases from J, with 12 bases in between. The chain recombines TRBV7-9 with TRBJ2-7, with a weak D call TRBD1 (6 bases). Sequenced input: CD8+ T cells from PBMCs. The TCR sequence derives from a human donor with Susac syndrome. The CDR3 DNA sequence: TGTGCCAGCAGCTCTACAGGGAACCACGAGCAGTACTTC. Translation: CASSSTGNHEQYF.